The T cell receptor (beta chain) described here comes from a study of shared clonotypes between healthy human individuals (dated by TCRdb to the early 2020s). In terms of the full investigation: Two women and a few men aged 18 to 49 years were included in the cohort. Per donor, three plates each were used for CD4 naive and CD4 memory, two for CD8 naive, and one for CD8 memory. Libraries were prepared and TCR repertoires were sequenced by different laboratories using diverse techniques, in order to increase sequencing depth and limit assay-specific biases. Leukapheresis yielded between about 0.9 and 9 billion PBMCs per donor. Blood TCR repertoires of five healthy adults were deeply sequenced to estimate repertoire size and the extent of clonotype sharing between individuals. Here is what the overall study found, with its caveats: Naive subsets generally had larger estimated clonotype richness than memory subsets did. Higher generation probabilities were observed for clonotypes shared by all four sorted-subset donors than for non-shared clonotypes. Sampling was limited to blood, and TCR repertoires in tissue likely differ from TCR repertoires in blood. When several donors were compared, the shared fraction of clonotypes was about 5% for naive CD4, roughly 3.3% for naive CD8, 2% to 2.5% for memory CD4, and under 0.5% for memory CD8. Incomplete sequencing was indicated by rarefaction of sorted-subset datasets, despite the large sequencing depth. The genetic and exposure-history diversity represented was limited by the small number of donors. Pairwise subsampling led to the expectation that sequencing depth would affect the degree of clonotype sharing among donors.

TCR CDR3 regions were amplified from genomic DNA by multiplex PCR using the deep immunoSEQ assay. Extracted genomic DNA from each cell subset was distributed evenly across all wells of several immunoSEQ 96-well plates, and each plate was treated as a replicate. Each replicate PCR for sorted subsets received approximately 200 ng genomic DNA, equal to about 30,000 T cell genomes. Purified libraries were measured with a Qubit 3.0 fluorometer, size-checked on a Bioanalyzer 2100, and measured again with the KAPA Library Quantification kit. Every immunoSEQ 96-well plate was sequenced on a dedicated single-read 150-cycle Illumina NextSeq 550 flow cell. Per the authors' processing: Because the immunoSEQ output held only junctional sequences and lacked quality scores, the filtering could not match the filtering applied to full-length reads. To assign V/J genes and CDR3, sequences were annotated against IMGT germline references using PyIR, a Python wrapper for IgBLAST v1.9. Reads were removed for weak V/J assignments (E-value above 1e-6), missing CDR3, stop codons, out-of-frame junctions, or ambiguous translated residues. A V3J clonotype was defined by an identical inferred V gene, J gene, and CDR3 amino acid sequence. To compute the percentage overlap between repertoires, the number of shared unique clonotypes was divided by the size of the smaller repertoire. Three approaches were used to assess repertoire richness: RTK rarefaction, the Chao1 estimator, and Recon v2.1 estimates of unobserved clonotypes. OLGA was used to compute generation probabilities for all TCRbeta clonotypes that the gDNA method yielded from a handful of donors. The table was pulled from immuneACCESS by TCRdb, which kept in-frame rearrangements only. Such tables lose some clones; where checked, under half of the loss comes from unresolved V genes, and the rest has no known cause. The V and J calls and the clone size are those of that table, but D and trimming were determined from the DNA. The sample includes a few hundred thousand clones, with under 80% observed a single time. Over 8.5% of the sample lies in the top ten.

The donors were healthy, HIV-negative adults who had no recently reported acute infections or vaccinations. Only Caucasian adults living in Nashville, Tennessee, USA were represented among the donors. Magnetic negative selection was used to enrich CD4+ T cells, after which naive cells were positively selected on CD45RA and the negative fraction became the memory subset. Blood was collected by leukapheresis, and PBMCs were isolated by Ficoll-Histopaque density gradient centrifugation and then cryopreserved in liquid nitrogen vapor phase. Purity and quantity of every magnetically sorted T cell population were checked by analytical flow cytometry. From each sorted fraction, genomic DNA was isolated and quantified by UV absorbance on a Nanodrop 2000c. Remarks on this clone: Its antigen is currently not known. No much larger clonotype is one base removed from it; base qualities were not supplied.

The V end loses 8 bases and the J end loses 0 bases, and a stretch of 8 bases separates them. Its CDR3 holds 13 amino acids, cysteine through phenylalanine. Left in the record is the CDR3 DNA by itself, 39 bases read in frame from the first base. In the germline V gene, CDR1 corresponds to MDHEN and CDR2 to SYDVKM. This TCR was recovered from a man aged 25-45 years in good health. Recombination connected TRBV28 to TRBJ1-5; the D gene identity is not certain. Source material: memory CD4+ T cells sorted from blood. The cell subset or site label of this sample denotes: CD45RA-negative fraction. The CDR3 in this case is CASVSHSNQPQHF. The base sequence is TGTGCCAGCGTATCGCATAGCAATCAGCCCCAGCATTTT.